This T cell receptor (beta chain) was recorded in a study of stem cell transplantation in POMP-related autoinflammatory disease. About the research overall: Impaired MHC class I-dependent CD8+ differentiation was hypothesized from defective thymoproteasomes. Study-level results: Patients with PRAID showed a restricted number of unique TRB V-J gene pairings.

Of note for this clone: Its antigen is unknown.

The data were produced by immunoSEQ multiplex PCR, yet TCRdb's version contains in-frame clones alone and is incomplete. This sample yields approximately 1,000 clones, of which about 70% are seen a single time; about 61% belongs to the top ten. Material for sequencing was CD8+ T cells from PBMCs. The clonotype was recovered from a human donor in good health.

In DNA, the CDR3 is TGTGCCAGCAGTTCCCCAGGGACAGGGGGCTATAGCAATCAGCCCCAGCATTTT. Translating gives CASSSPGTGGYSNQPQHF. V gene TRBV27 combines with J gene TRBJ1-5; 12 bases are shared with TRBD1. Losses at the gene ends were 4 bases for V and 0 bases for J; bases not matched to a gene: 7. This CDR3 spans 18 amino acids. Germline-derived CDR1 and CDR2 are MNHEY and SMNVEV (reference sequence).